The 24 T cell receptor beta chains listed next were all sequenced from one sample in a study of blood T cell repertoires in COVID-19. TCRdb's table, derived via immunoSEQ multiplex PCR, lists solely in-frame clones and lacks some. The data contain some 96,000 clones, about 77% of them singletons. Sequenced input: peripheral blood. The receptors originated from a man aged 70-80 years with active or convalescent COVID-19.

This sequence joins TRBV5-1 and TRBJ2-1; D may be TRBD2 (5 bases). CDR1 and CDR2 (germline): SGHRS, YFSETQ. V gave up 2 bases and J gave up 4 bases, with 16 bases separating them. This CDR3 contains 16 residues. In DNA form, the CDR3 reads TGCGCCAGCAGCTTCACAACCCTTGAGGGTTACAATGAGCAGTTCTTC. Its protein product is CASSFTTLEGYNEQFF.

The CDR3 coding sequence is TGTGCCACCAGCAGTCTGTTGGTGGGGGCCTGGACAGATACGCAGTATTTT. It codes for CATSSLLVGAWTDTQYF. This chain joins TRBV15 and TRBJ2-3, with D possibly being TRBD1 (6 bases). This CDR3 spans 17 amino acids. V was shortened by 3 bases and J by 3 bases, with 19 bases between the two germline ends. CDR1 LNHNV and CDR2 YYDKDF come from the germline V gene (reference sequence).

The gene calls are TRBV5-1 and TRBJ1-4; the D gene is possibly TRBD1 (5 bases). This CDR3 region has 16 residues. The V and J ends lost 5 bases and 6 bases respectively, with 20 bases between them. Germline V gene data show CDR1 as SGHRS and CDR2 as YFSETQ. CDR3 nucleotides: TGCGCCAGCAGATCCTTTGGGGGGGGAAAGGATGAAAAACTGTTTTTT. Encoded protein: CASRSFGGGKDEKLFF.

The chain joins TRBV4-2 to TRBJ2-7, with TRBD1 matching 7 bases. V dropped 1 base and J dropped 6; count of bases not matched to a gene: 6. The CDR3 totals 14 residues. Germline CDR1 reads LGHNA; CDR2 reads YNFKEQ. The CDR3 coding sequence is TGTGCCAGCAGCCAAGGACAGGGTGACGGCGAGCAGTACTTC. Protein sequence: CASSQGQGDGEQYF.

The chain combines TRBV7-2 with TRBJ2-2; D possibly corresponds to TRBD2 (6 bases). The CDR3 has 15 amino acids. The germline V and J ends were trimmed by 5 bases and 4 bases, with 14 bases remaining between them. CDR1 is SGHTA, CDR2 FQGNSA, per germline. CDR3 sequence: CASSPLGGSTGELFF. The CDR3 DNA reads TGTGCCAGCAGCCCCCTGGGGGGTTCCACCGGGGAGCTGTTTTTT.

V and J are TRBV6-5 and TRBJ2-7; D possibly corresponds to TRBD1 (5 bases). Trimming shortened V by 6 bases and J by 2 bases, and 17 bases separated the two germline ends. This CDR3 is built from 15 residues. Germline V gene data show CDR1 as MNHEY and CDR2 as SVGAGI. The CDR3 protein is CASRPTGVGTYEQYF. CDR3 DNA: TGTGCCAGCAGGCCTACAGGAGTGGGGACCTACGAGCAGTACTTC.

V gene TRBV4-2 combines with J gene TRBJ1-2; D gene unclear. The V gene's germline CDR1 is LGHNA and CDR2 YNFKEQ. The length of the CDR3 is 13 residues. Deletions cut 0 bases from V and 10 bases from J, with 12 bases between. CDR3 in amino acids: CASSQDTGRFYTF. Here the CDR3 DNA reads TGTGCCAGCAGCCAAGATACGGGTCGGTTCTACACCTTC.

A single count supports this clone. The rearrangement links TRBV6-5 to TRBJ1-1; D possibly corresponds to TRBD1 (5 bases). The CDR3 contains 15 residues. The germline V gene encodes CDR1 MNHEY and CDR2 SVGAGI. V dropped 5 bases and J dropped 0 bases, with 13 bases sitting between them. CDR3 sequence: CASSSLGGLNTEAFF. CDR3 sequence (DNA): TGTGCCAGCAGTAGCCTGGGGGGACTGAACACTGAAGCTTTCTTT.

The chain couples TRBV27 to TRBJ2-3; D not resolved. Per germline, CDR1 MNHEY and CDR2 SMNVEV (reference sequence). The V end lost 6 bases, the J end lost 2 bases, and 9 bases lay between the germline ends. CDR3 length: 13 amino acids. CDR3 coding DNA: TGTGCCAGCAGCACACACCTCACAGATACGCAGTATTTT. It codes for CASSTHLTDTQYF.

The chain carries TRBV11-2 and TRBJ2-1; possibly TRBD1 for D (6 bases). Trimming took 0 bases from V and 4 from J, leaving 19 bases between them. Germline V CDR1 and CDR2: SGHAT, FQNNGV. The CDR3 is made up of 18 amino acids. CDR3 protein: CASSLEPPAPTGYNEQFF. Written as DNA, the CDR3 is TGTGCCAGCAGCTTAGAACCCCCCGCCCCAACAGGGTACAATGAGCAGTTCTTC.

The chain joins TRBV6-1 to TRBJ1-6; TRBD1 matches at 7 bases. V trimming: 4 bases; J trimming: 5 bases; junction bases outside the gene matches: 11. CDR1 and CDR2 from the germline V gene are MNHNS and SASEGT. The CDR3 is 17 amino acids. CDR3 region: CASSGLIRGHNNSPLHF. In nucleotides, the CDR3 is TGTGCCAGCAGTGGACTAATTAGGGGGCATAATAATTCACCCCTCCACTTT.

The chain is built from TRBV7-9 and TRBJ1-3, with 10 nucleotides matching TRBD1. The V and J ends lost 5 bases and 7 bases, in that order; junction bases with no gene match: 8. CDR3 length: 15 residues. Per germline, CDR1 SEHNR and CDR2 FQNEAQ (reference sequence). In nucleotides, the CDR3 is TGTGCCAGCAGCCCGACAGGGGGCGAATGGAACACCATATATTTT. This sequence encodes CASSPTGGEWNTIYF.

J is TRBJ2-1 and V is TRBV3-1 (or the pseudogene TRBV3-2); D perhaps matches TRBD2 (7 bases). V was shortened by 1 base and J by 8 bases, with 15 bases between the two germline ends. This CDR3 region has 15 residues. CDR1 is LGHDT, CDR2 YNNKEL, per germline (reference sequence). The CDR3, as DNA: TGTGCCAGCAGCCAAGGGGTGGCGGGGGCATATGAGCAGTTCTTC. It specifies CASSQGVAGAYEQFF.

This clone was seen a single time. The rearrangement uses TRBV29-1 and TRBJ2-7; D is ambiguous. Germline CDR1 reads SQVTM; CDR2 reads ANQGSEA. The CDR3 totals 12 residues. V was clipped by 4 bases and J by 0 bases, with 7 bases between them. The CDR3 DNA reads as TGCAGCGTTGGATACGGCTCCTACGAGCAGTACTTC. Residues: CSVGYGSYEQYF.

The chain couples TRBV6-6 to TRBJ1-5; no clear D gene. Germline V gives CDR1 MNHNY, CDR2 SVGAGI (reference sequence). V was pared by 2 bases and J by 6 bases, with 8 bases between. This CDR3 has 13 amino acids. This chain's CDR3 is CASSYRPGQPQHF. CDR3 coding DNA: TGTGCCAGCAGTTACAGGCCGGGTCAGCCCCAGCATTTT.

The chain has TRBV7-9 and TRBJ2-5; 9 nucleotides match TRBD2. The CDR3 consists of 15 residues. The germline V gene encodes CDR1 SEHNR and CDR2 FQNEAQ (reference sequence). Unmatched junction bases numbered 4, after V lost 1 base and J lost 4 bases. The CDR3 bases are TGTGCCAGCAGCTTAGGACTAGCGGATCCAGAGACCCAGTACTTC. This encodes CASSLGLADPETQYF.

The CDR3 region is CASSLQGSNQPQHF. The CDR3 DNA reads TGTGCCAGCAGCTTGCAGGGATCCAATCAGCCCCAGCATTTT. This chain connects TRBV5-6 to TRBJ1-5, with D perhaps matching TRBD1 (5 bases). Germline-derived CDR1 and CDR2 are SGHDT and YYEEEE. V lost 1 base to trimming and J lost 3 bases, with 8 bases between them. CDR3 size: 14 residues.

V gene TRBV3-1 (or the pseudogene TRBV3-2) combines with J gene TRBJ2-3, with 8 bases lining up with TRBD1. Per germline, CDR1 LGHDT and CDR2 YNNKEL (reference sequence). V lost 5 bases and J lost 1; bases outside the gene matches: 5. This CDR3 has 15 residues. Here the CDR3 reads CASSNTGGGTDTQYF. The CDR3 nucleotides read TGTGCCAGCAGCAATACAGGGGGTGGCACAGATACGCAGTATTTT.

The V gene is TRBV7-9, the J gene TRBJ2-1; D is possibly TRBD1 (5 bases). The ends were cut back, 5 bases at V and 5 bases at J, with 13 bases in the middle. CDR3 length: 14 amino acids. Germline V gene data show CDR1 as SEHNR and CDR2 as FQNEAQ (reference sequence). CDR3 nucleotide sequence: TGTGCCAGCAGCCCCGGACACAGTAACAATGAGCAGTTCTTC. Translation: CASSPGHSNNEQFF.

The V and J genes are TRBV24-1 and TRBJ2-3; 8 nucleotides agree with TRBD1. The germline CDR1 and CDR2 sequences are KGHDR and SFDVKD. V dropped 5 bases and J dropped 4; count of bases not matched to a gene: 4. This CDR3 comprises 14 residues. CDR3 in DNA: TGTGCCACCAGTGGAGACAGGGGCTCAGATACGCAGTATTTT. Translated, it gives CATSGDRGSDTQYF.

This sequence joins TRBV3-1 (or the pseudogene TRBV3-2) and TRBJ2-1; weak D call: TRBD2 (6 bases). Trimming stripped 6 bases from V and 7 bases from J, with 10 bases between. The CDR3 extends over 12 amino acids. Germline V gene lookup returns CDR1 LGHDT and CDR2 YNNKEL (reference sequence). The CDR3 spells CASRNSGNEQFF. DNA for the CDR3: TGTGCCAGCAGAAATAGCGGTAATGAGCAGTTCTTC.

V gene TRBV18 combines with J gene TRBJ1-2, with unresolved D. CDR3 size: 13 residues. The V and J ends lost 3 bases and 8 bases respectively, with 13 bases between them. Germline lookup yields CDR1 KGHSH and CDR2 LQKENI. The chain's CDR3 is CASSPTSAEGYTF. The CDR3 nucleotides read TGTGCCAGCTCACCGACATCTGCTGAGGGCTACACCTTC.

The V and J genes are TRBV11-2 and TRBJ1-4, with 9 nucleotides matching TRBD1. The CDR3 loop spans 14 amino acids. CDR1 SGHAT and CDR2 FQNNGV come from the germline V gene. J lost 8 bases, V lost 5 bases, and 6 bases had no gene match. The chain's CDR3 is CASSLGTGSEKLFF. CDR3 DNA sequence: TGTGCCAGCAGCCTGGGGACAGGGAGCGAAAAACTGTTTTTT.

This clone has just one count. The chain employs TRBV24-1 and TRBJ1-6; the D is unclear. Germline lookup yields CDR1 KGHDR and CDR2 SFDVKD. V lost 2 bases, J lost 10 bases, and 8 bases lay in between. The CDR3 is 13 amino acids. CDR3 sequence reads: CATSDSRGSPLHF. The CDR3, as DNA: TGTGCCACCAGTGATTCCCGAGGGTCACCCCTCCACTTT.